Listed here are 30 T cell receptor beta chains from one sample, sequenced in a study of T-cell memory formation after mild COVID-19. TCRdb used MiXCR to reprocess the 5' RACE reads, holding one entry per CDR3 protein. The top ten hold 21% of the sample, which has 250,000 to 400,000 distinct CDR3 sequences, about 13% seen once. The sequencing sample was made of PBMCs or a T cell subset sorted from them (not recorded which). These receptor sequences come from a man younger than 35 who had mild COVID-19 (a few samples of this study predate the infection). Cell type and time point are not known.

This clonotype was seen a few times. This chain joins TRBV4-3 and TRBJ2-3, with D perhaps TRBD1 or TRBD2 (6 bases each). The CDR3 consists of 13 residues. CDR1 is LGHNA, CDR2 YSLEER, per germline. The ends were cut back, 0 bases at V and 11 bases at J, with 12 bases in the middle. In nucleotides, the CDR3 is TGCGCCAGCAGCCAAGATGGGGGGCTTGAGCAGTATTTT. Its protein is CASSQDGGLEQYF.

A few counts support this clonotype. The rearrangement joins TRBV29-1 to TRBJ2-6; a possible D gene is TRBD1 (6 bases). Looked up from germline, CDR1 is SQVTM and CDR2 is ANQGSEA. The CDR3 length is 14 residues. Trimming pared 5 bases from V and 10 bases from J, leaving 18 bases between. In DNA, the CDR3 is TGCAGCGTTCCAAGGGCAGGGGACGAGAACGTCCTGACTTTC. Translating gives CSVPRAGDENVLTF. The variable domain in full, completed from reference TRBV29-1 and TRBJ2-6, reads SAVISQKPSRDICQRGTSLTIQCQVDSQVTMMFWYRQQPGQSLTLIATANQGSEATYESGFVIDKFPISRPNLTFSTLTVSNMSPEDSSIYLCSVPRAGDENVLTFGAGSRLTVL.

This clonotype turned up a few times. The chain recombines TRBV20-1 with TRBJ2-2; 7 nucleotides align to TRBD2. Germline V lookup: CDR1 DFQATT, CDR2 SNEGSKA (reference sequence). The CDR3 consists of 18 residues. V lost 1 base to trimming and J lost 3 bases; unmatched junction nucleotides: 14. The chain's CDR3 is CSARGSEKTSWDTGELFF. CDR3 nucleotide sequence: TGCAGTGCTAGAGGGTCCGAGAAGACTAGCTGGGACACCGGGGAGCTGTTTTTT.

The table lists this clonotype with a few counts. The J gene is TRBJ2-7, the V gene TRBV20-1; 8 nucleotides match TRBD2. The junction had 3 bases not matched to a gene; V was cut back by 2 bases and J by 0 bases. The CDR3 runs 14 residues. In germline, CDR1 is DFQATT, CDR2 SNEGSKA (reference sequence). CDR3 DNA: TGCAGTGCTAGAACTAGCGGTTCCTCCTACGAGCAGTACGTC. Its protein is CSARTSGSSYEQYV.

There are a few counts of this clonotype. This chain connects TRBV3-1 to TRBJ2-1, with D perhaps being TRBD1 or TRBD2 (5 bases each). The germline CDR1 and CDR2 sequences are LGHDT and YNNKEL (reference sequence). Trimming pared 4 bases from V and 3 bases from J, leaving 19 bases between. The CDR3 contains 17 residues. CDR3 amino acids: CASSRYQTGAGYNEQFF. CDR3 DNA sequence: TGTGCCAGCAGCCGATATCAGACCGGGGCTGGCTACAATGAGCAGTTCTTC.

The CDR3 is CSATRHSGANVLTF. CDR3 nucleotide sequence: TGCAGTGCCACTAGGCACTCTGGGGCCAACGTCCTGACTTTC. The chain uses TRBV20-1 and TRBJ2-6, with a weak D call TRBD2 (5 bases). V gave up 6 bases and J gave up 0 bases, with 9 bases separating them. This CDR3 region has 14 residues. Germline V gene data show CDR1 as DFQATT and CDR2 as SNEGSKA (reference sequence).

V gene TRBV7-3 combines with J gene TRBJ2-3; possibly TRBD1 or TRBD2 for D (7 bases each). V was pared by 5 bases and J by 6 bases, with 18 bases between. The CDR3 loop spans 15 amino acids. The germline V gene has CDR1 SGHTA and CDR2 FQGTGA. The CDR3 DNA reads TGTGCCAGCAGCCCAACGTCAGGGGGGGTGGATACGCAGTATTTT. This translates into CASSPTSGGVDTQYF.

This rearrangement joins TRBV10-3 to TRBJ1-2; 9 nucleotides line up with TRBD1. The trim removed 6 bases at V and 6 bases at J, leaving 5 bases unmatched. The CDR3 consists of 13 residues. Germline CDR1 reads ENHRY; CDR2 reads SYGVKD. CDR3 bases: TGTGCCATCAGCAAAACAGGGGGCGATGGCTACACCTTC. It is translated as CAISKTGGDGYTF.

This chain joins TRBV7-9 and TRBJ2-7; no reliable D call. CDR1 SEHNR and CDR2 FQNEAQ come from the germline V gene (reference sequence). This CDR3 comprises 15 residues. Deletions cut 2 bases from V and 2 bases from J, with 13 bases between. CDR3 coding DNA: TGTGCCAGCAGCTTATCCGGCAGCTTAACCTACGAGCAGTACTTC. This encodes CASSLSGSLTYEQYF. The full variable domain, rest sourced from reference TRBV7-9 and TRBJ2-7, is DTGVSQNPRHKITKRGQNVTFRCDPISEHNRLYWYRQTLGQGPEFLTYFQNEAQLEKSRLLSDRFSAERPKGSFSTLEIQRTEQGDSAMYLCASSLSGSLTYEQYFGPGTRLTVT.

Only a few counts were recorded for this clonotype. CDR3 sequence (DNA): TGCGCCAGCAGCCCTAGACAGGCCCACAATGAGCAGTTCTTC. This translates into CASSPRQAHNEQFF. The V call is TRBV5-1, the J call TRBJ2-1; TRBD1 is a possible D gene (6 bases). The CDR3 loop spans 14 amino acids. V shed 4 bases and J shed 5 bases, with 13 bases lying between them. Germline loops: CDR1 SGHRS, CDR2 YFSETQ. Based on the CDR3 plus reference TRBV5-1 and TRBJ2-1, the full variable domain is KAGVTQTPRYLIKTRGQQVTLSCSPISGHRSVSWYQQTPGQGLQFLFEYFSETQRNKGNFPGRFSGRQFSNSRSEMNVSTLELGDSALYLCASSPRQAHNEQFFGPGTRLTVL.

The V and J genes are TRBV7-2 and TRBJ2-3; TRBD2 matches 9 bases. This CDR3 has 15 residues. J was trimmed by 6 bases and V by 7 bases; bases with no gene match: 11. CDR1 and CDR2 from the germline V gene are SGHTA and FQGNSA. CDR3 nucleotides: TGTGCCAGCACCAAGGACGCTAGCGGGGTGGATACGCAGTATTTT. Translated: CASTKDASGVDTQYF. Full variable domain (rest looked up from reference TRBV7-2 and TRBJ2-3): GAGVSQSPSNKVTEKGKDVELRCDPISGHTALYWYRQSLGQGLEFLIYFQGNSAPDKSGLPSDRFSAERTGGSVSTLTIQRTQQEDSAVYLCASTKDASGVDTQYFGPGTRLTVL.

This clonotype was seen at least ten times. The V call is TRBV5-1, the J call TRBJ2-1; 14 positions match TRBD2. J gave up 5 bases and V 4 bases, and 2 bases lay outside the gene matches. CDR3 length equals 15 residues. The germline CDR1 and CDR2 sequences are SGHRS and YFSETQ. The CDR3 DNA reads as TGCGCCAGCAGCCCGGGACTAGCGGGGGACAATGAGCAGTTCTTC. Protein: CASSPGLAGDNEQFF.

This clonotype showed up many times. The rearrangement joins TRBV7-2 to TRBJ1-2; 7 bases line up with TRBD1. Looked up from germline, CDR1 is SGHTA and CDR2 is FQGNSA. Germline trimming cut 3 bases from V and 7 bases from J; bases unmatched to any gene: 29. CDR3 length equals 21 residues. CDR3 bases: TGTGCCAGCAGCTTGGTTTCGTTGGGCAGATTTTTGACAGGGCCTGGGGGTGGCTACACCTTC. This codes for CASSLVSLGRFLTGPGGGYTF.

This clonotype occurred a few times. The chain links TRBV12-3 or TRBV12-4 to TRBJ2-5; a weak D match, TRBD2 (7 bases). The V end lost 5 bases, the J end lost 4 bases, and 17 bases lay between the germline ends. CDR3 length equals 15 residues. CDR3 protein: CASSVLGGPSETQYF. The CDR3 coding sequence is TGTGCCAGCAGTGTCCTCGGGGGGCCCTCAGAGACCCAGTACTTC.

This clonotype was counted many times. The chain recombines TRBV28 with TRBJ2-5; 12 bases agree with TRBD1. V shed 11 bases and J 4 bases; nucleotides not matched to a gene: 8. Germline V CDR1 and CDR2: MDHEN, SYDVKM. CDR3 length equals 14 residues. The DNA of the CDR3 is TGTGCCGCCTGGGACAGGGGGCGAGGAGAGACCCAGTACTTC. The encoded protein is CAAWDRGRGETQYF.

V is TRBV4-1 and J is TRBJ1-1; D is unresolved. The CDR3 has 15 amino acids. V shed 1 base and J shed 5 bases, with 14 bases lying between them. Germline V gene sequence: CDR1 MGHRA, CDR2 YSYEKL. The DNA of the CDR3 is TGCGCCAGCAGCCAAGGGCAACCATCGGGGACTGAAGCTTTCTTT. Translation gives CASSQGQPSGTEAFF.

The V gene is TRBV9, the J gene TRBJ2-6; 7 nucleotides align to TRBD2. Trimming cost V 0 bases and J 2 bases; bases outside gene matches: 8. The CDR3 consists of 18 residues. Per germline, CDR1 SGDLS and CDR2 YYNGEE. The CDR3 here is CASSVGREVYAGANVLTF. CDR3 coding DNA: TGTGCCAGCAGCGTAGGCCGGGAGGTCTATGCTGGGGCCAACGTCCTGACTTTC.

This clonotype has only a few counts. The chain recombines TRBV6-5 with TRBJ1-2; TRBD1 might be the D (6 bases). The V gene lost 5 bases and the J gene lost 2 bases, with 15 bases spanning the gap. CDR1 is MNHEY, CDR2 SVGAGI, per germline. CDR3 size: 15 residues. The CDR3 region is CASSGPRGANYGYTF. CDR3 DNA sequence: TGTGCCAGCAGTGGGCCTAGGGGGGCAAACTATGGCTACACCTTC.

The chain carries TRBV7-9 and TRBJ1-3, with D possibly matching TRBD1 (5 bases). Germline V gene sequence: CDR1 SEHNR, CDR2 FQNEAQ (reference sequence). V dropped 1 base and J dropped 0 bases, with 19 bases sitting between them. The CDR3 runs 19 residues. CDR3 nucleotides: TGTGCCAGCAGCTTAGTTGTTGGGCCGGGACGAAGCTCTGGAAACACCATATATTTT. This codes for CASSLVVGPGRSSGNTIYF.

This clonotype showed up just a few times. V and J are TRBV28 and TRBJ2-3, with 8 bases identical to TRBD1. V was pared by 5 bases and J by 6 bases, with 7 bases of the junction left unmatched. CDR3 length: 14 amino acids. From germline, CDR1 is MDHEN and CDR2 SYDVKM. The CDR3: CASSPDRAADTQYF. The CDR3 nucleotides read TGTGCCAGCAGTCCGGACAGGGCCGCTGATACGCAGTATTTT.

The sample holds many counts of this clonotype. V gene TRBV6-2 or TRBV6-3 combines with J gene TRBJ1-5; D not resolved. V was clipped by 8 bases and J by 0 bases, with 8 bases between them. Looked up from germline, CDR1 is MNHEY and CDR2 is SVGEGT. The CDR3 consists of 13 residues. The CDR3 sequence is CASAPRSNQPQHF. CDR3 nucleotides: TGTGCCAGCGCACCCCGTAGCAATCAGCCCCAGCATTTT.

This clonotype was found a few times. This chain connects TRBV5-1 to TRBJ2-1; no reliable D call. The CDR3 sequence is 13 residues long. Per germline, CDR1 SGHRS and CDR2 YFSETQ. Trimming stripped 3 bases from V and 10 bases from J, with 14 bases between. CDR3 sequence (DNA): TGCGCCAGCAGCTCAGCGCTGAGGAACGAGCAGTTCTTC. Translated, it gives CASSSALRNEQFF.

This clonotype was counted at least ten times. The chain couples TRBV14 to TRBJ2-1, with 7 bases matching TRBD2. Germline V lookup: CDR1 SGHDN, CDR2 FVKESK. The ends lost 5 bases at V and 0 bases at J; junction bases unmatched: 10. The length of the CDR3 is 17 residues. CDR3 residues: CASSTYLGGGSYNEQFF. In DNA form, the CDR3 reads TGTGCCAGCAGCACCTATTTGGGCGGGGGCTCCTACAATGAGCAGTTCTTC.

The chain links TRBV20-1 to TRBJ1-6; 7 bases are shared with TRBD1. J was trimmed by 7 bases and V by 5 bases; bases with no gene match: 5. The CDR3 sequence is 13 residues long. Germline V lookup: CDR1 DFQATT, CDR2 SNEGSKA (reference sequence). The CDR3 nucleotides read TGCAGTGCTTCAGGGGGGCTAAATTCACCCCTCCACTTT. Its protein product is CSASGGLNSPLHF.

In this sample, this clonotype turned up a few times. The chain joins TRBV7-2 to TRBJ2-7; 7 nucleotides match TRBD1. This CDR3 spans 13 amino acids. Germline V gene data show CDR1 as SGHTA and CDR2 as FQGNSA. The V and J ends lost 5 bases and 4 bases, in that order; junction bases with no gene match: 5. The CDR3 DNA follows: TGTGCCAGCAGCCCCGACAGGGCGTACGAGCAGTACGTC. This encodes CASSPDRAYEQYV.

The sample holds many counts of this clonotype. The rearrangement joins TRBV4-3 to TRBJ2-5; no clear D. This CDR3 has 15 residues. Germline V gene data show CDR1 as LGHNA and CDR2 as YSLEER. V was pared by 1 base and J by 4 bases, with 13 bases between. The CDR3 bases are TGCGCCAGCAGCCAAGTTGCCGCTAGTATAGAGACCCAGTACTTC. Translation gives CASSQVAASIETQYF.

The chain combines TRBV3-1 with TRBJ2-1; 10 bases fit TRBD2. The junction had 4 bases not matched to a gene; V was cut back by 1 base and J by 4 bases. This CDR3 contains 16 residues. CDR1 is LGHDT and CDR2 is YNNKEL in the germline V gene (reference sequence). The CDR3 DNA follows: TGTGCCAGCAGCCAAGGGGCTAGCGGGGGATACAATGAGCAGTTCTTC. As protein: CASSQGASGGYNEQFF.

This clonotype was detected ten times or more. The chain recombines TRBV5-1 with TRBJ2-7, with TRBD1 matching over 7 bases. The V and J ends lost 4 bases and 5 bases, in that order; junction bases with no gene match: 6. The CDR3 spans 13 residues. Germline V lookup: CDR1 SGHRS, CDR2 YFSETQ. DNA of the CDR3: TGCGCCAGCAGCCTGACAGGGTGGAACGAGCAGTACTTC. This codes for CASSLTGWNEQYF.

The chain uses TRBV27 and TRBJ1-6; TRBD1 might be the D (6 bases). The CDR3 sequence is 15 residues long. The germline CDR1 and CDR2 sequences are MNHEY and SMNVEV (reference sequence). Trimming removed 2 bases from V and 5 bases from J, with 10 bases in between. The CDR3 coding sequence is TGTGCCAGCAGTTTACACAGGGCGGATAATTCACCCCTCCACTTT. Its translation is CASSLHRADNSPLHF.

The rearrangement joins TRBV12-3 or TRBV12-4 to TRBJ1-1; D is perhaps TRBD1 (6 bases). V was pared by 7 bases and J by 5 bases, with 14 bases between. The CDR3 runs to 13 residues. CDR3 sequence: CASILWGATEAFF. The CDR3 DNA is TGTGCCAGCATCCTGTGGGGGGCGACTGAAGCTTTCTTT.